One sample yielded the 19 T cell receptor beta chains listed below, sequenced in a study of shared clonotypes between healthy human individuals. Measured with immunoSEQ multiplex PCR; TCRdb has only the in-frame clones, and not every one. The data show 550,000 to 850,000 clones, with around 74% seen just once and about 1.7% held by the top ten. Sequencing was carried out using memory CD4+ T cells sorted from blood. Stated subset: CD45RA-negative fraction. These receptors came from a woman in her twenties or thirties in good health.

This rearrangement joins TRBV28 to TRBJ2-7; TRBD2 aligns across 7 bases. Germline CDR1 and CDR2: MDHEN and SYDVKM. CDR3 size: 16 residues. V trimming: 6 bases; J trimming: 1 base; junction bases outside the gene matches: 12. The CDR3 DNA sequence: TGTGCCAGCAGCCGTGCGGGCGGGAGTAAGTCCTACGAGCAGTACTTC. Its translation: CASSRAGGSKSYEQYF.

In DNA, the CDR3 is TGTGCCAGCAGATGGACAGGGACAGATACGCAGTATTTT. This translates into CASRWTGTDTQYF. J is TRBJ2-3 and V is TRBV7-2, with TRBD1 matching over 8 bases. The CDR3 is made up of 13 amino acids. Germline V gene data show CDR1 as SGHTA and CDR2 as FQGNSA. V trimming: 6 bases; J trimming: 3 bases; junction bases outside the gene matches: 2.

CDR3 sequence: CASSDRTSGTREQYF. In DNA, the CDR3 is TGCGCCAGCAGCGACCGGACTAGCGGGACTCGCGAGCAGTACTTC. V gene TRBV10-1 combines with J gene TRBJ2-7; TRBD2 matches 12 bases. Germline lookup yields CDR1 WNHNN and CDR2 SYGVQD (reference sequence). After removal of 6 bases from V and 6 bases from J, the junction contained 9 bases not matched to a gene. The CDR3 extends over 15 amino acids.

This clone showed up just a few times. The chain couples TRBV25-1 to TRBJ2-7; TRBD1 matches 8 bases. V gave up 9 bases and J gave up 3 bases; unmatched junction bases: 4. Per the germline V gene, CDR1 is MGHDK and CDR2 is SYGVNS. CDR3 length equals 12 residues. In DNA form, the CDR3 reads TGTGCCAGAGGGGACAGGCTCTACGAGCAGTACTTC. Translating it yields CARGDRLYEQYF.

There are a few counts of this clone. V gene TRBV5-1 combines with J gene TRBJ2-5; no definite D call. Looked up from germline, CDR1 is SGHRS and CDR2 is YFSETQ. Trimming shortened V by 0 bases and J by 4 bases, and 4 bases separated the two germline ends. CDR3 size: 12 residues. CDR3 loop: CASSLGRETQYF. In DNA form, the CDR3 reads TGCGCCAGCAGCTTGGGACGAGAGACCCAGTACTTC.

The gene calls are TRBV28 and TRBJ2-3; D is tentatively TRBD1 or TRBD2 (5 bases each). Trimming shortened V by 6 bases and J by 5 bases, and 15 bases separated the two germline ends. CDR1 and CDR2 from the germline V gene are MDHEN and SYDVKM. The CDR3 consists of 14 residues. CDR3 coding DNA: TGTGCCAGCAGCGTAAGCGGACAAGGAGATACGCAGTATTTT. Translation: CASSVSGQGDTQYF.

The genes are TRBV19 and TRBJ2-3; either TRBD1 or TRBD2 may supply D (7 bases each). Germline assignment: CDR1 LNHDA and CDR2 SQIVND (reference sequence). The CDR3 is made up of 15 amino acids. Trimming shortened V by 4 bases and J by 1 base, and 12 bases separated the two germline ends. The DNA for the CDR3 is TGTGCCAGTAGTACCCCAGGGGGGGGCACAGATACGCAGTATTTT. It codes for CASSTPGGGTDTQYF.

This chain connects TRBV5-1 to TRBJ1-1; 8 nucleotides line up with TRBD1. There are 15 residues in the CDR3. Germline V lookup: CDR1 SGHRS, CDR2 YFSETQ. Unmatched junction bases numbered 8, after V lost 1 base and J lost 6 bases. The CDR3 spells CASSLQDRVSAEAFF. CDR3 nucleotides: TGCGCCAGCAGCTTGCAGGACAGGGTGAGCGCTGAAGCTTTCTTT. Supplemented by reference TRBV5-1 and TRBJ1-1, the full variable domain reads KAGVTQTPRYLIKTRGQQVTLSCSPISGHRSVSWYQQTPGQGLQFLFEYFSETQRNKGNFPGRFSGRQFSNSRSEMNVSTLELGDSALYLCASSLQDRVSAEAFFGQGTRLTVV.

Points on this clone: The same CDR3 arises from other DNA sequences in this sample as well. This chain links TRBV29-1 with TRBJ1-2; D unclear. Germline-derived CDR1 and CDR2 are SQVTM and ANQGSEA. Trimming took off 6 bases at V and 1 base at J, with 9 bases between the two ends. CDR3 size: 12 residues. CDR3 nucleotides: TGCAGCGTAGGCGGCGGTAACTATGGCTACACCTTC. Its protein is CSVGGGNYGYTF.

The chain recombines TRBV28 with TRBJ2-1, with 10 bases aligning to TRBD1. V lost 5 bases, J lost 2 bases, and 3 bases stayed unmatched. Germline CDR1 and CDR2: MDHEN and SYDVKM. The CDR3 is made up of 15 amino acids. For the CDR3, the DNA is TGTGCCAGCAGTCAGGGACAGGGGCCCTACAATGAGCAGTTCTTC. Its translation is CASSQGQGPYNEQFF. Together with reference TRBV28 and TRBJ2-1, the CDR3 gives the full variable domain: DVKVTQSSRYLVKRTGEKVFLECVQDMDHENMFWYRQDPGLGLRLIYFSYDVKMKEKGDIPEGYSVSREKKERFSLILESASTNQTSMYLCASSQGQGPYNEQFFGPGTRLTVL.

The chain carries TRBV14 and TRBJ2-2; D not certain. The ends were cut back, 5 bases at V and 7 bases at J, with 5 bases in the middle. The germline V gene encodes CDR1 SGHDN and CDR2 FVKESK. The CDR3 sequence is 11 residues long. CDR3 in amino acids: CASSSVGELFF. The CDR3 DNA reads TGTGCCAGCAGCTCCGTCGGGGAGCTGTTTTTT.

The chain joins TRBV7-9 to TRBJ1-6; TRBD1 aligns across 9 bases. CDR3 size: 14 residues. The trim removed 4 bases at V and 9 bases at J, leaving 4 bases unmatched. Germline CDR1 reads SEHNR; CDR2 reads FQNEAQ (reference sequence). CDR3 protein: CASSSGQGSSPLHF. CDR3 bases: TGTGCCAGCAGCTCGGGACAGGGTAGTTCACCCCTCCACTTT. Supplemented by reference TRBV7-9 and TRBJ1-6, the full variable domain reads DTGVSQNPRHKITKRGQNVTFRCDPISEHNRLYWYRQTLGQGPEFLTYFQNEAQLEKSRLLSDRFSAERPKGSFSTLEIQRTEQGDSAMYLCASSSGQGSSPLHFGNGTRLTVT.

The chain combines TRBV2 with TRBJ2-5, with TRBD1 identical over 8 bases. The CDR3 is made up of 17 amino acids. V shed 2 bases, J shed 2 bases, and the junction held 10 bases outside the gene matches. CDR1 and CDR2 (germline): SNHLY, FYNNEI. DNA for the CDR3: TGTGCCAGCAGTGAACAGTATGGAACAGGGGGGCAAGAGACCCAGTACTTC. Its protein product is CASSEQYGTGGQETQYF. Drawing the rest from reference TRBV2 and TRBJ2-5, the complete variable domain is EPEVTQTPSHQVTQMGQEVILRCVPISNHLYFYWYRQILGQKVEFLVSFYNNEISEKSEIFDDQFSVERPDGSNFTLKIRSTKLEDSAMYFCASSEQYGTGGQETQYFGPGTRLLVL.

V and J are TRBV1 and TRBJ2-1; the table's TRBD2 call for D was not verified on the DNA. TRBV1 is noted as a pseudogene. The CDR3 consists of 17 residues. CDR3 nucleotides: TGCACCAGCCCCCATCAACGACTATTTCCTTGTGGGAATGAGCAGTTCTTC. Residues: CTSPHQRLFPCGNEQFF.

This chain joins TRBV21-1 and TRBJ2-3; the tabulated D call, TRBD1, remains unverified against the DNA. TRBV21-1 is an annotated pseudogene. The CDR3 spans 14 residues. The chain's CDR3 is CASSSRRVGDTQYF. As DNA, the CDR3 is TGTGCCAGCAGCTCTCGCAGGGTAGGGGATACGCAGTATTTT.

This clone was seen a handful of times. The rearrangement joins TRBV5-1 to TRBJ1-1, with D maybe TRBD1 (5 bases). The CDR3 loop spans 15 amino acids. Germline lookup yields CDR1 SGHRS and CDR2 YFSETQ. V was trimmed by 1 base and J by 2 bases, leaving 12 bases between them. The DNA for the CDR3 is TGCGCCAGCAGCTTGTTCGGGGGGGACAACACTGAAGCTTTCTTT. It specifies CASSLFGGDNTEAFF. The whole variable domain, filled in from reference TRBV5-1 and TRBJ1-1, reads KAGVTQTPRYLIKTRGQQVTLSCSPISGHRSVSWYQQTPGQGLQFLFEYFSETQRNKGNFPGRFSGRQFSNSRSEMNVSTLELGDSALYLCASSLFGGDNTEAFFGQGTRLTVV.

The genes are TRBV11-2 and TRBJ1-2; D unclear. This CDR3 contains 15 residues. In germline, CDR1 is SGHAT, CDR2 FQNNGV. The V and J ends lost 7 bases and 5 bases respectively, with 20 bases between them. CDR3 DNA: TGTGCCAGCATCCCCGTAAGAACAGTCAGTTATGGCTACACCTTC. Translating it yields CASIPVRTVSYGYTF.

Turning to this clone: The junction does not match germline at one end; this may be a read error. The chain uses TRBV12-5 and TRBJ2-2; no clear D gene. This CDR3 is 13 amino acids long. Germline V lookup: CDR1 LGHNT, CDR2 FRNRAP. The CDR3 DNA reads TGTGCTAGTGGAGTGGCAGACACCGAGGAGCTGTTTTTT. It specifies CASGVADTEELFF.

The V gene is TRBV19, the J gene TRBJ1-5; 9 bases agree with TRBD1. Trimming removed 5 bases from V and 0 bases from J; junction bases left unmatched: 5. The CDR3 loop spans 16 amino acids. Germline V gene lookup returns CDR1 LNHDA and CDR2 SQIVND (reference sequence). The CDR3 loop is CASSDRGTVSNQPQHF. The CDR3 DNA follows: TGTGCCAGTAGTGACAGGGGGACGGTTAGCAATCAGCCCCAGCATTTT.